Here is one T cell receptor beta chain with its context. The clone's antigen remains unknown. The sample holds no much larger clone one base away, and base qualities are not on file. To sequence the TCRbeta CDR3 region, genomic DNA was isolated from the sorted cells. The immunoSEQ Assay was used for sequencing of TCRbeta CDR3 regions. TCRdb provides this immuneACCESS table in a form limited to in-frame rearrangements. Some clones are lacking; in checked studies, under half of them reflect an unresolved V gene, and why the rest are absent is not known. The sample table contains approximately 49,000 clones; only one count was recorded for approximately 88% of them. Of the sample, around 1.1% is held by the ten largest clones. This sample is drawn from a study of OX40 agonist ivuxolimab in advanced cancers. Broadly, across the study: The costimulatory receptor OX40 (CD134) was targeted by ivuxolimab, a fully human IgG2 agonistic monoclonal antibody. Intravenous ivuxolimab was administered to patients every 2 weeks at six dose levels: 0.01, 0.1, 0.3, 1.5, 3 and 10 mg/kg. The paper describes the monotherapy dose-escalation part (N of about 57 patients) of the phase I trial of ivuxolimab. Prior anti-PD-1, anti-PD-L1 or anti-CTLA-4 therapy was permitted, and checkpoint inhibitors had been received by around 40% of dose-escalation patients. A male proportion of roughly 85% and a mean age of approximately 61 years, ranging from about 20 to 80, were recorded for the dose-escalation cohort. Of the approximately 50 dose-escalation patients, hepatocellular carcinoma was present in approximately 20, melanoma in around 15, renal cell carcinoma in 9 and head and neck cancer in 9. The point of sequencing TCRbeta in the periphery was to test whether ivuxolimab changed TCR sequence diversity and drove clonal T-cell expansion. Partial responses occurred in three dose-escalation patients: two with cutaneous melanoma and one with hepatocellular carcinoma. The research as a whole found: Partial responders in the 0.1-3.0 mg/kg groups had among the lowest normalized peripheral clonal expansion, especially among CD8+ T cells. The antigen specificity of the clonally expanded peripheral T cells was not determined. At doses of 0.1 to 3.0 mg/kg, clonal expansion of both CD4+ and CD8+ blood T cells was observed from baseline to week 6. On average, CD8+ T cells showed more expanded clones than CD4+ T cells after ivuxolimab. Low levels of normalized T-cell clonal expansion were also seen in some nonresponding patients.

The trial excluded patients who had a history of autoimmune disease or were on systemic immunosuppression. In every dose cohort, peripheral blood was drawn for TCR sequencing at baseline, cycle 4 day 1, and cycle 7 day 1. The samples were taken from a phase I, first-in-human, multicenter, open-label dose-escalation trial of ivuxolimab. Adults with locally advanced or metastatic head and neck squamous cell, hepatocellular, melanoma or renal cell carcinoma were enrolled in the trial. CD4+ and CD8+ T cells were sorted separately from peripheral blood before TCR sequencing. The sample here was CD4+ or CD8+ T cells sorted from blood, taken in a trial of the OX40 agonist ivuxolimab. The source is an adult with an advanced solid tumor such as melanoma, head and neck, liver or kidney cancer.

The CDR3 protein is CASSVLAGTGELFF. The DNA reads as follows: TGTGCCAGCAGCGTTCTAGCGGGGACGGGGGAGCTGTTTTTT. The V and J segments used are TRBV9 and TRBJ2-2, and 9 junctional nucleotides match TRBD2. CDR3 length: 14 amino acids, cysteine to phenylalanine. Only the CDR3 part of the read is kept: 42 bases, read in frame from the first base. Trimming removed 2 bases from V and 8 bases from J; the gene matches leave 4 bases unexplained. CDR1 and CDR2 (SGDLS, YYNGEE) derive from the germline V gene.